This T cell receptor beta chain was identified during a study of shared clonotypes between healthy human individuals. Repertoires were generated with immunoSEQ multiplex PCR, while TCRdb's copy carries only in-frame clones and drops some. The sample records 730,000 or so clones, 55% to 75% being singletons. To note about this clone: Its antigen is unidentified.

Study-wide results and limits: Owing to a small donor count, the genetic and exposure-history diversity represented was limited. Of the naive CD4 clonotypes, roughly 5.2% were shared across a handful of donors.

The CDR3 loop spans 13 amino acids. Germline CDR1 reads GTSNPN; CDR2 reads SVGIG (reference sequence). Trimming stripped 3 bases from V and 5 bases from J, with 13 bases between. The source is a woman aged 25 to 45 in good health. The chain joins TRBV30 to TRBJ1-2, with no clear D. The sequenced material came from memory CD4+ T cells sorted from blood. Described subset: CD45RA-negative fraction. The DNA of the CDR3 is TGTGCCTGGAGCGTTCTCACGGGTTATGGCTACACCTTC. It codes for CAWSVLTGYGYTF.